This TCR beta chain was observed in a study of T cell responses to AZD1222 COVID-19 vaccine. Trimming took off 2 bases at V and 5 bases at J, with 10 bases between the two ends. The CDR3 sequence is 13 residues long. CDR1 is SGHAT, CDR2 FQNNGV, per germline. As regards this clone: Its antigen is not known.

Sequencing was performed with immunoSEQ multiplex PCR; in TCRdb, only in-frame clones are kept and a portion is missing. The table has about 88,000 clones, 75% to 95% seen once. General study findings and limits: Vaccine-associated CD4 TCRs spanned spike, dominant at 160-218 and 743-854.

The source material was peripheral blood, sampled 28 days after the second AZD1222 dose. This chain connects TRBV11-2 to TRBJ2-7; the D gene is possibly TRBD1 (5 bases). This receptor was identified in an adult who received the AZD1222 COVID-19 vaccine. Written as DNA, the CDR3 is TGTGCCAGCAGCTTAATAGGGGCCAACGAGCAGTACTTC. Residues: CASSLIGANEQYF.